This T cell receptor beta chain was documented in a study of CD8+ T cells in alopecia areata. Study context: A regimen of oral tofacitinib, 5 to 10 mg twice daily, was given to treated patients.

Study observations and caveats: Affected scalp, especially in alopecia totalis/universalis, had a higher clonality than normal scalp did. Tissue-resident alphabeta T cells belonging to normal skin likewise get sequenced within scalp specimens.

Sequencing relied on a cDNA template that was reverse transcribed from extracted RNA. Produced via immunoSEQ multiplex PCR; TCRdb's table is partial and in-frame only. The sample carries tens of thousands of clones, approximately 29% recorded once. This CDR3 region has 12 residues. Germline V gene sequence: CDR1 SNHLY, CDR2 FYNNEI. Treatment defined: oral pan-JAK inhibitor, 5-10 mg twice daily. Of note for this clone: Its antigen is not identified.

The chain is built from TRBV2 and TRBJ2-5, with TRBD2 matching 7 bases. The J call is in doubt because the DNA end fits TRBJ2-7 better. This TCR was recovered from a human donor with alopecia areata. This sample comprised CD8+ T cells sorted from blood, obtained at week 4, from a patient treated with tofacitinib. The CDR3 DNA reads as TGTGCCAGCGGCGGGAGTCGGTACGAGCAGTACTTC. Protein sequence: CASGGSRYEQYF.